The entry below gives a single TCR beta chain sequence along with its context. There is no known antigen for this receptor. There are no base qualities to consult, and no much larger clone falls within one base. These data come from a study of neoadjuvant anti-PD-1 for oral cavity cancer (dated by TCRdb to the early 2020s). General notes on the study: Patients mostly received three to four biweekly doses of nivolumab at 3 mg/kg before curative-intent surgical resection. A fourth nivolumab dose was given around day 43 to patients without progression, and definitive surgical resection was performed in those patients on days 50-56. Patients with complete response, partial response or stable disease by RECIST 1.1 were defined as responders, whereas patients with progression were defined as non-responders. There were 12 patients in the parent correlative cohort, and the response rate was roughly 33%. The research as a whole found: Higher pretreatment blood Treg/Th17 ratios correlated with both higher pretreatment blood TCRbeta clonality and lower post-treatment tumor TCRbeta clonality. TCR analyses included only three patients per response group, and the authors called for larger cohorts for validation. After neoadjuvant nivolumab, significantly higher T cell clonality (Gini index) was found within PBMCs in non-responders than in responders.

For deep sequencing, each PBMC sample was run in six replicates, with libraries mostly built from 400 to 550 ng of input genomic DNA. Following the manufacturer's instructions, the team built TCRbeta libraries using the immunoSEQ hsTCRbeta kit. An Illumina NovaSeq 6000 S4 flow cell was used to sequence the final libraries, which had first been combined to 3 nM. For the original study's pipeline: The immunoSEQ Analyzer handled quality control and preprocessing of the raw data. The analysis was limited to productive rearrangements, and each clonotype was defined by a unique CDR3 amino acid sequence. Using the R package tcR, the researchers computed the Gini-Simpson index as their estimate of repertoire clonality. Gini indices were compared with Student's t test, and associations with tumor size change were assessed by Pearson correlation. Here the immuneACCESS table is served through TCRdb, limited to in-frame sequences with V and J called. Missing clones are a known gap in these copies; in checked studies unresolved V genes cover under half, and the rest lacks a known reason. V, J and clone size are those of that table, while D and trimming were read from the DNA. Within this sample are over 14,000 clones, with 65% to 80% of them counted one time only. The top ten clones comprise roughly 2.8% of the sample.

The meaning of the sample's time point label: before neoadjuvant nivolumab. The patients had newly diagnosed stage II-IVA oral cavity squamous cell carcinoma and had not received any prior systemic or radiation treatment. The cohort consisted of patients with HPV-negative, locally advanced oral cavity squamous cell carcinoma. No culture maintenance or expansion was done, as the peripheral blood mononuclear cells went straight to analysis. Samples were obtained from a longitudinal correlative study of a single-arm phase II trial of neoadjuvant nivolumab in oral cavity squamous cell carcinoma. Subject-matched pre- and post-treatment PBMCs and tumors from three responders and three non-responders were subjected to genomic DNA-based TCRbeta sequencing. Peripheral blood mononuclear cells were drawn once before nivolumab treatment and a second time after treatment, when surgery took place. Genomic DNA was isolated from PBMCs using the Maxwell RSC DNA from Cells kit.

From the cysteine through the phenylalanine, the CDR3 covers 11 amino acids. Of the read, only the CDR3 DNA is kept; its 33 bases are in frame from base 1. Trimming costs V 4 bases and J 7 bases, and their ends lie 7 bases apart. CDR1 is given as LGHNT and CDR2 as FRNRAP, both from the germline V gene. The starting material was PBMCs, obtained before nivolumab (anti-PD-1) treatment. The clonotype originates from a person between 35 and 79 years old with oral cavity squamous cell carcinoma. The chain is encoded by TRBV12-5 joined to TRBJ1-1, with the D segment identity uncertain. The CDR3 amino acid sequence is: CASGYAFEAFF. The base sequence is TGTGCTAGTGGTTACGCGTTTGAAGCTTTCTTT.